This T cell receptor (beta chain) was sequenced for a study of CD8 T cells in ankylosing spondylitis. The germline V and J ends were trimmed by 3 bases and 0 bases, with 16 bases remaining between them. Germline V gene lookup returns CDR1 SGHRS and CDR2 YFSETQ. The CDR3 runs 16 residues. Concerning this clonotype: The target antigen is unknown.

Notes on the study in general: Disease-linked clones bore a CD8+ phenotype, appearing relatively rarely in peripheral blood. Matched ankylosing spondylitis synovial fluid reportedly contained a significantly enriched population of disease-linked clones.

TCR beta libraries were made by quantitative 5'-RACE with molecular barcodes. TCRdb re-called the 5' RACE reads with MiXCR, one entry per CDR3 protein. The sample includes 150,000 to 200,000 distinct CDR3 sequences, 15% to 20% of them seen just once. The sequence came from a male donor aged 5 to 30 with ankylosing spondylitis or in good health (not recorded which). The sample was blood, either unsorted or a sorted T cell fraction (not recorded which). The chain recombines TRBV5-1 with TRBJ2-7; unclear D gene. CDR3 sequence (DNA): TGCGCCAGCAGCTGGGTGGACGGATCGAGCTCCTACGAGCAGTACTTC. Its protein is CASSWVDGSSSYEQYF.